The 29 T cell receptor beta chains given below trace back to one sample, sequenced in a study of cytomegalovirus exposure and HLA in healthy donors. In the PCR, 60 Vbeta and 13 Jbeta primers were used. The assay was immunoSEQ multiplex PCR, and TCRdb's table has in-frame clones only and misses some. The sample carries about 160,000 clones, 75% to 85% recorded once. The sequenced sample consisted of PBMCs. The receptors were gathered from a female donor in good health and CMV-seronegative.

This clone was detected only a few times. V is TRBV5-1 and J is TRBJ1-4; the match to TRBD1 covers 7 bases. This CDR3 comprises 15 residues. Trimming took 4 bases from V and 5 from J; bases not matched to a gene: 8. Germline V gene sequence: CDR1 SGHRS, CDR2 YFSETQ. The CDR3 spells CASSLHGTANEKLFF. For the CDR3, the DNA is TGCGCCAGCAGCCTGCACGGGACAGCAAATGAAAAACTGTTTTTT. The full variable domain, its missing parts supplied by reference TRBV5-1 and TRBJ1-4, is KAGVTQTPRYLIKTRGQQVTLSCSPISGHRSVSWYQQTPGQGLQFLFEYFSETQRNKGNFPGRFSGRQFSNSRSEMNVSTLELGDSALYLCASSLHGTANEKLFFGSGTQLSVL.

This clone was counted a single time. The V gene is TRBV19, the J gene TRBJ2-1, with 11 bases lining up with TRBD2. The CDR3 has 23 residues. Trimming removed 4 bases from V and 3 bases from J; junction bases left unmatched: 26. Germline V gene lookup returns CDR1 LNHDA and CDR2 SQIVND (reference sequence). The CDR3 region is CASSKTGTYGLAGRLIIYNEQFF. The CDR3 DNA reads TGTGCCAGTAGTAAAACCGGGACATATGGACTAGCGGGCCGACTGATCATCTACAATGAGCAGTTCTTC.

The CDR3 coding sequence is TGTGCCAGCGGAGTTCCCCTATCTCCGTGGAAGTACTTC. Its translation is CASGVPLSPWKYF. The rearrangement uses TRBV27 and TRBJ2-7, with D hard to call. This CDR3 has 13 amino acids. The germline V and J ends were trimmed by 8 bases and 11 bases, with 22 bases remaining between them. Germline V gene data show CDR1 as MNHEY and CDR2 as SMNVEV (reference sequence).

This clone was seen a handful of times. The V gene is TRBV7-2, the J gene TRBJ2-1, with TRBD2 matching 12 bases. CDR1 and CDR2 from the germline V gene are SGHTA and FQGNSA. The CDR3 sequence is 15 residues long. V gave up 5 bases and J gave up 4 bases; unmatched junction bases: 3. The CDR3 coding sequence is TGTGCCAGCAGCGGTCTAGCGGGGGGGTACAATGAGCAGTTCTTC. Translating gives CASSGLAGGYNEQFF.

The genes are TRBV7-8 and TRBJ1-5, with TRBD1 identical over 8 bases. This CDR3 is 16 amino acids long. Germline lookup yields CDR1 SGHVS and CDR2 FQNEAQ. With V trimmed by 1 base and J by 3 bases, 5 bases remained unmatched. CDR3 nucleotide sequence: TGTGCCAGCAGCTTAGGGGCCAGGGGGCCCAATCAGCCCCAGCATTTT. Translated, it gives CASSLGARGPNQPQHF.

J is TRBJ1-1 and V is TRBV7-2; D ambiguous. The CDR3 contains 14 residues. Per the germline V gene, CDR1 is SGHTA and CDR2 is FQGNSA. V lost 2 bases to trimming and J lost 0 bases, with 7 bases between them. Here the CDR3 reads CASSLNGLNTEAFF. CDR3 nucleotides: TGTGCCAGCAGCTTAAACGGTTTGAACACTGAAGCTTTCTTT.

This chain connects TRBV30 to TRBJ1-1; D unresolved. The CDR3 is 11 residues long. V was trimmed by 5 bases and J by 6 bases, leaving 10 bases between them. The germline V gene encodes CDR1 GTSNPN and CDR2 SVGIG (reference sequence). This CDR3 reads CAWGGPPEAFF. CDR3 bases: TGTGCCTGGGGCGGTCCCCCTGAAGCTTTCTTT.

This chain connects TRBV18 to TRBJ2-5, with D perhaps matching TRBD2 (5 bases). This CDR3 spans 13 amino acids. Trimming took 5 bases from V and 5 from J, leaving 12 bases between them. Germline V gene data show CDR1 as KGHSH and CDR2 as LQKENI. The DNA of the CDR3 is TGTGCCAGCTCAGAGGGCCAAGGCGAGACCCAGTACTTC. Protein product: CASSEGQGETQYF.

The chain joins TRBV4-2 to TRBJ2-7, with TRBD1 identical over 7 bases. This CDR3 is built from 14 residues. CDR1 LGHNA and CDR2 YNFKEQ come from the germline V gene. The V gene end was trimmed by 4 bases and the J gene end by 3 bases; junction bases not matched to a gene: 6. The CDR3 DNA reads TGTGCCAGCAGCCCGGGACAGAATGGCTACGAGCAGTACTTC. Its translation: CASSPGQNGYEQYF.

The DNA for the CDR3 is TGTGCCATCGGTGGTCAGGGAGGCACTGAAGCTTTCTTT. Encoded protein: CAIGGQGGTEAFF. The V gene is TRBV10-3, the J gene TRBJ1-1, with D tentatively TRBD1 (5 bases). V lost 8 bases and J 4 bases, leaving 14 bases between the germline ends. The CDR3 spans 13 residues. Germline V gene sequence: CDR1 ENHRY, CDR2 SYGVKD.

The V call is TRBV7-2, the J call TRBJ1-2; 9 bases agree with TRBD1. The CDR3 extends over 14 amino acids. The V gene's germline CDR1 is SGHTA and CDR2 FQGNSA. The ends lost 5 bases at V and 4 bases at J; junction bases unmatched: 5. CDR3 coding DNA: TGTGCCAGCAGCCGGACAGGGGCCCTCTATGGCTACACCTTC. It translates to CASSRTGALYGYTF.

This chain joins TRBV5-6 and TRBJ2-3; 8 nucleotides agree with TRBD2. V shed 5 bases, J shed 4 bases, and the junction held 9 bases outside the gene matches. The length of the CDR3 is 15 residues. Germline V CDR1 and CDR2: SGHDT, YYEEEE. The CDR3 loop reads CASRRGGFGADTQYF. The CDR3 nucleotides are TGTGCCAGCAGACGGGGGGGGTTTGGGGCAGATACGCAGTATTTT.

The V gene is TRBV2, the J gene TRBJ2-1; 7 positions agree with TRBD1. J was trimmed by 7 bases and V by 4 bases; bases with no gene match: 4. This CDR3 is 13 amino acids long. Germline lookup yields CDR1 SNHLY and CDR2 FYNNEI. The CDR3 spells CASSGQGRNEQFF. As DNA, the CDR3 is TGTGCCAGCAGTGGACAGGGTCGTAATGAGCAGTTCTTC.

This chain uses TRBV5-4 with TRBJ2-1, with D unclear. V shed 4 bases and J shed 6 bases, with 14 bases lying between them. Germline assignment: CDR1 SGHNT and CDR2 YYREEE (reference sequence). The CDR3 has 14 amino acids. The CDR3 DNA follows: TGTGCCAGCAGCCCCGCAGGATCGGTCAATGAGCAGTTCTTC. It codes for CASSPAGSVNEQFF.

This clone has more than one count but fewer than ten. The chain employs TRBV2 and TRBJ1-6; TRBD1 might be the D (6 bases). Trimming pared 7 bases from V and 7 bases from J, leaving 14 bases between. Germline V gives CDR1 SNHLY, CDR2 FYNNEI. CDR3 length: 14 residues. CDR3 in amino acids: CASTPLQGNSPLHF. In DNA, the CDR3 is TGTGCCAGCACCCCACTGCAGGGGAATTCACCCCTCCACTTT.

The rearrangement links TRBV19 to TRBJ1-2; a weak D match, TRBD1 (6 bases). This CDR3 has 16 amino acids. Trimming removed 5 bases from V and 2 bases from J, with 18 bases in between. The germline CDR1 and CDR2 sequences are LNHDA and SQIVND (reference sequence). CDR3 region: CASSPPTDRRNYGYTF. Here the CDR3 DNA reads TGTGCCAGTAGTCCCCCCACCGACAGGAGGAACTATGGCTACACCTTC.

The chain couples TRBV7-9 to TRBJ1-2, with a weak D call TRBD1 (5 bases). CDR3 length equals 13 residues. Trimming removed 1 base at V and 7 bases at J, with 10 bases between. Per germline, CDR1 SEHNR and CDR2 FQNEAQ (reference sequence). DNA for the CDR3: TGTGCCAGCAGCTTAGAAGGAAGGGGTGGCTACACCTTC. It is translated as CASSLEGRGGYTF.

This chain connects TRBV7-2 to TRBJ2-3; 9 nucleotides match TRBD2. The J segment lost 11 bases and the V segment lost 6 bases, leaving 9 bases of the junction unmatched. This CDR3 is built from 13 residues. Germline CDR1 SGHTA, CDR2 FQGNSA. CDR3 residues: CASSSVSGGVQYF. CDR3 in DNA: TGTGCCAGCAGTTCGGTTAGCGGGGGCGTGCAGTATTTT. The variable domain in full, completed from reference TRBV7-2 and TRBJ2-3, reads GAGVSQSPSNKVTEKGKDVELRCDPISGHTALYWYRQSLGQGLEFLIYFQGNSAPDKSGLPSDRFSAERTGGSVSTLTIQRTQQEDSAVYLCASSSVSGGVQYFGPGTRLTVL.

This clone was counted once. This CDR3 is CARSSGRRGSSTDTQYF. Written as DNA, the CDR3 is TGTGCCAGAAGCTCAGGACGGCGAGGGAGCTCCACAGATACGCAGTATTTT. The chain combines TRBV5-3 with TRBJ2-3; a possible D gene is TRBD2 (5 bases). TRBV5-3 is placed among ORFs of uncertain function. The CDR3 totals 17 residues. Deletions cut 3 bases from V and 2 bases from J, with 19 bases between.

The count of this clone is one. The rearrangement links TRBV18 to TRBJ2-3; 8 bases are a match to TRBD2. Looked up from germline, CDR1 is KGHSH and CDR2 is LQKENI. CDR3 size: 16 residues. After removal of 1 base from V and 2 bases from J, the junction contained 5 bases not matched to a gene. CDR3 in DNA: TGTGCCAGCTCACCACTTGCGGGAGGTTCCACAGATACGCAGTATTTT. This encodes CASSPLAGGSTDTQYF.

This chain uses TRBV28 with TRBJ2-3; D is possibly TRBD1 (5 bases). This CDR3 comprises 15 residues. Between the trimmed V and J ends, which lost 2 bases and 5 bases, there was a span of 14 bases. The germline V gene encodes CDR1 MDHEN and CDR2 SYDVKM. The CDR3 nucleotides read TGTGCCAGCAGTTTAAGGTCGGCAGGGCGAGATACGCAGTATTTT. Protein: CASSLRSAGRDTQYF.

The chain employs TRBV20-1 and TRBJ2-7; TRBD2 aligns across 7 bases. V shed 5 bases, J shed 10 bases, and the junction held 2 bases outside the gene matches. The CDR3 covers 9 residues. The V gene's germline CDR1 is DFQATT and CDR2 SNEGSKA (reference sequence). In DNA, the CDR3 is TGCAGTGCTGCGGGAGTTCAGTACTTC. Its translation: CSAAGVQYF.

The gene calls are TRBV28 and TRBJ2-5; 7 positions match TRBD2. Trimming cost V 7 bases and J 0 bases; bases outside gene matches: 8. Germline values: CDR1 MDHEN, CDR2 SYDVKM. The CDR3 is made up of 15 amino acids. CDR3 nucleotide sequence: TGTGCCAGCACCGATCCTAGCGGATACCAAGAGACCCAGTACTTC. Its translation: CASTDPSGYQETQYF. Drawing the rest from reference TRBV28 and TRBJ2-5, the complete variable domain is DVKVTQSSRYLVKRTGEKVFLECVQDMDHENMFWYRQDPGLGLRLIYFSYDVKMKEKGDIPEGYSVSREKKERFSLILESASTNQTSMYLCASTDPSGYQETQYFGPGTRLLVL.

V and J are TRBV27 and TRBJ1-2, with no clear D. Trimming removed 0 bases from V and 8 bases from J, with 10 bases in between. Germline values: CDR1 MNHEY, CDR2 SMNVEV (reference sequence). This CDR3 is built from 13 residues. CDR3 amino acids: CASSLSTVGGYTF. The CDR3 DNA reads TGTGCCAGCAGTTTATCGACGGTGGGCGGCTACACCTTC.

This clone was seen a handful of times. The chain couples TRBV10-3 to TRBJ1-2; the match to TRBD1 covers 8 bases. V shed 6 bases and J 8 bases; nucleotides not matched to a gene: 5. Per germline, CDR1 ENHRY and CDR2 SYGVKD. CDR3 length: 12 amino acids. The CDR3: CAISDRGAGYTF. In DNA, the CDR3 is TGTGCCATCAGCGACAGGGGCGCAGGCTACACCTTC.

For the CDR3, the DNA is TGTGCCAGCAGTTACTCGAGGCAGGGGTCTGGAAACACCATATATTTT. This translates into CASSYSRQGSGNTIYF. The rearrangement joins TRBV6-5 to TRBJ1-3, with D possibly matching TRBD1 (6 bases). CDR1 and CDR2 (germline): MNHEY, SVGAGI. The length of the CDR3 is 16 residues. Trimming shortened V by 0 bases and J by 1 base, and 10 bases separated the two germline ends.

This clone was counted a few times. V is TRBV2 and J is TRBJ1-5; 7 nucleotides agree with TRBD1. The CDR3 runs to 17 residues. V dropped 6 bases and J dropped 2; count of bases not matched to a gene: 13. The germline V gene encodes CDR1 SNHLY and CDR2 FYNNEI. The CDR3 sequence: CASRAKSTGLGNQPQHF. Here the CDR3 DNA reads TGTGCCAGCAGGGCTAAATCGACAGGGTTGGGCAATCAGCCCCAGCATTTT.

The J gene is TRBJ2-4, the V gene TRBV5-1; D is undetermined. The length of the CDR3 is 14 residues. Deletions cut 1 base from V and 2 bases from J, with 7 bases between. In germline, CDR1 is SGHRS, CDR2 YFSETQ. The CDR3 here is CASSLTRSKNIQYF. CDR3 DNA: TGCGCCAGCAGCTTGACCAGATCCAAAAACATTCAGTACTTC.

The table lists this clone with a count of one. The chain couples TRBV2 to TRBJ1-6, with 10 nucleotides matching TRBD1. Losses at the gene ends were 4 bases for V and 7 bases for J; bases not matched to a gene: 7. The CDR3 spans 16 residues. The germline V gene encodes CDR1 SNHLY and CDR2 FYNNEI. The CDR3 DNA is TGTGCCAGCAGTGTTGGCGGGACAGGGGTAAATTCACCCCTCCACTTT. It encodes CASSVGGTGVNSPLHF.